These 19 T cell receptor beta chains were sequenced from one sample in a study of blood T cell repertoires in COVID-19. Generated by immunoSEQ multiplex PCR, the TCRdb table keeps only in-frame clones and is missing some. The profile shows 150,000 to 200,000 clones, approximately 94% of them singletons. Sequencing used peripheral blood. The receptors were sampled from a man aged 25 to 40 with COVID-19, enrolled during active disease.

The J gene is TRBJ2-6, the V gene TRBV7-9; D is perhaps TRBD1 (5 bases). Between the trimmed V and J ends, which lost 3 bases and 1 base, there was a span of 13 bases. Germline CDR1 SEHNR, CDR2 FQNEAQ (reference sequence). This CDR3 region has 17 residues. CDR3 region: CASSLRQGSSGANVLTF. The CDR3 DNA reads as TGTGCCAGCAGCTTGAGGCAGGGTAGTTCTGGGGCCAACGTCCTGACTTTC.

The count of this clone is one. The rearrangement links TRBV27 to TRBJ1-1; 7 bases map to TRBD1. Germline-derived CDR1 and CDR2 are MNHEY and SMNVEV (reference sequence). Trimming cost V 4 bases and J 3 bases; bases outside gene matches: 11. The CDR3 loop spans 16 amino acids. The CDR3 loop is CASSSPSGGGYTEAFF. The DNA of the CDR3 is TGTGCCAGCAGTTCCCCCTCAGGGGGTGGGTACACTGAAGCTTTCTTT.

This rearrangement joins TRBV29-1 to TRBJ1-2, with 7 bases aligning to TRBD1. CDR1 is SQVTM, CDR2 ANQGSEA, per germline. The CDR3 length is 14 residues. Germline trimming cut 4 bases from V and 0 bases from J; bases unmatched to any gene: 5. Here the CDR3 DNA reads TGCAGCGTTGCGGACAGGCAAGCTAACTATGGCTACACCTTC. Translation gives CSVADRQANYGYTF.

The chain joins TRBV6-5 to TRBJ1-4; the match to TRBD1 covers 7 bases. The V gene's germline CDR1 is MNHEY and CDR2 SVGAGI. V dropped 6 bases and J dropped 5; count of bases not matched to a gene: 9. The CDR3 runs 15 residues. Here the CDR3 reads CASRSGDSQNEKLFF. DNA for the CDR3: TGTGCCAGCAGATCCGGGGACAGCCAGAATGAAAAACTGTTTTTT.

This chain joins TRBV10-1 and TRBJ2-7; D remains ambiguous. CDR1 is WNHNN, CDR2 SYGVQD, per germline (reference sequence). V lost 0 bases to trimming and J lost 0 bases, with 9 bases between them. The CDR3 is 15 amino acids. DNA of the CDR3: TGCGCCAGCAGTGAGTCTCTTTACGGCTCCTACGAGCAGTACTTC. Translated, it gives CASSESLYGSYEQYF.

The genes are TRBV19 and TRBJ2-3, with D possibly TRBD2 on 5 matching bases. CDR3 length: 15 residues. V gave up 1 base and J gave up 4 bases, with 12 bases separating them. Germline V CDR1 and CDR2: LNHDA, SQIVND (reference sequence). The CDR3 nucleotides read TGTGCCAGTAGTATAGGACCCGGGGTGGCAGATACGCAGTATTTT. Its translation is CASSIGPGVADTQYF. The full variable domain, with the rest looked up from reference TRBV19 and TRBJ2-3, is DGGITQSPKYLFRKEGQNVTLSCEQNLNHDAMYWYRQDPGQGLRLIYYSQIVNDFQKGDIAEGYSVSREKKESFPLTVTSAQKNPTAFYLCASSIGPGVADTQYFGPGTRLTVL.

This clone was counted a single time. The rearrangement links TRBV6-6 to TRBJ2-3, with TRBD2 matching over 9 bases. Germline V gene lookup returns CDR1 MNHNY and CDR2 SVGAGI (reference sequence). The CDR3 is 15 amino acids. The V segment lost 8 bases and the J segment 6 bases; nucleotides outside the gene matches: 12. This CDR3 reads CASSSLAGMSDTQYF. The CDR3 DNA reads TGTGCCAGCTCCTCTCTAGCGGGGATGTCGGATACGCAGTATTTT.

The CDR3 loop reads CASSILAGLSEKLFF. CDR3 DNA: TGTGCCAGTAGTATACTAGCGGGGTTGAGTGAAAAACTGTTTTTT. This chain connects TRBV19 to TRBJ1-4, with D hard to call. Germline V gene sequence: CDR1 LNHDA, CDR2 SQIVND (reference sequence). The CDR3 covers 15 residues. Trimming cost V 2 bases and J 7 bases, with 14 bases left between them.

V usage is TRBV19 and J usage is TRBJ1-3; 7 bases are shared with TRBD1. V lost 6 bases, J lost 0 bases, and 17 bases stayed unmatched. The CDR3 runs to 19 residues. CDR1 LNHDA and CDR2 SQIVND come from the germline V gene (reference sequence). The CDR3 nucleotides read TGTGCCAGTAGCCGCCAAGCCCTCAAAACAGGGGTCTCTGGAAACACCATATATTTT. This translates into CASSRQALKTGVSGNTIYF.

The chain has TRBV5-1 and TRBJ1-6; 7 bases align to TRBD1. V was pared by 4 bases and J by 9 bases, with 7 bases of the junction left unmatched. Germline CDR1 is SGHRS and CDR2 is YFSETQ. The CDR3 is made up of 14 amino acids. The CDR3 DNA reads TGCGCCAGCAGCCTGGACAGGACAGGTTCACCCCTCCACTTT. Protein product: CASSLDRTGSPLHF. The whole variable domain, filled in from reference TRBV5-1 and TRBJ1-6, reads KAGVTQTPRYLIKTRGQQVTLSCSPISGHRSVSWYQQTPGQGLQFLFEYFSETQRNKGNFPGRFSGRQFSNSRSEMNVSTLELGDSALYLCASSLDRTGSPLHFGNGTRLTVT.

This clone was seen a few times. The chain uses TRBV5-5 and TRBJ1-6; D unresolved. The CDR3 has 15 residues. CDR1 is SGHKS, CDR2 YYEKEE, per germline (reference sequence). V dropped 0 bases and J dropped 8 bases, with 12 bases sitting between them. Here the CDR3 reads CASSLVRVGDSPLHF. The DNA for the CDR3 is TGTGCCAGCAGCTTGGTGCGGGTTGGGGATTCACCCCTCCACTTT.

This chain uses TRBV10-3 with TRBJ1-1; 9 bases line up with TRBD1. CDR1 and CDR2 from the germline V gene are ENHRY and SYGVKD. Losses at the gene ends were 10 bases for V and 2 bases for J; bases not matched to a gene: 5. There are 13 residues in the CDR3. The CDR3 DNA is TGTGCCACAACGGGACAGGGTAACACTGAAGCTTTCTTT. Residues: CATTGQGNTEAFF.

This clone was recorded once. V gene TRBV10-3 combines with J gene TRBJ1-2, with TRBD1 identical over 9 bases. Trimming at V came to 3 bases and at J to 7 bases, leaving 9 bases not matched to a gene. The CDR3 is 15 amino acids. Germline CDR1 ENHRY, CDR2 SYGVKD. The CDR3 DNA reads TGTGCCATCAGTGACCCGGGACAGGGAGGATCTGGCTACACCTTC. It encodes CAISDPGQGGSGYTF.

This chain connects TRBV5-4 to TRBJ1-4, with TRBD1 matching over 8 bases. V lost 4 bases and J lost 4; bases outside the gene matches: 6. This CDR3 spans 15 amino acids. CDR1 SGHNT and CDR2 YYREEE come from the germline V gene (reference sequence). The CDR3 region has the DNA TGTGCCAGCAGCCCGTCCGGACAGGGTAATGAAAAACTGTTTTTT. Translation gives CASSPSGQGNEKLFF.

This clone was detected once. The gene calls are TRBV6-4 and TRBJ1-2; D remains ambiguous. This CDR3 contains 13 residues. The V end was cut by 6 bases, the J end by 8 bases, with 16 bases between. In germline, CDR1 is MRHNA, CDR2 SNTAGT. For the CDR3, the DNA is TGTGCCAGCAGGGTGGACGGATCGGGGGGCTACACCTTC. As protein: CASRVDGSGGYTF.

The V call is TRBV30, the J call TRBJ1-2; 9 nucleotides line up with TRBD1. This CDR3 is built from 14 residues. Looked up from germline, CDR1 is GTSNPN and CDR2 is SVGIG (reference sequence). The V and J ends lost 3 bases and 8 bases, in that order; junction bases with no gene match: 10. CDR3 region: CAWRTVGQGEGYTF. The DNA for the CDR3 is TGTGCCTGGAGGACCGTGGGACAGGGCGAGGGCTACACCTTC.

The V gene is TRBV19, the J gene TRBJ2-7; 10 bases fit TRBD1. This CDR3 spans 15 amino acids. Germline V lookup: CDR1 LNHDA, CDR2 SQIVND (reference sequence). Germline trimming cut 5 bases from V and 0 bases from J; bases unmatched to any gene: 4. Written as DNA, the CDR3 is TGTGCCAGTAGTCCCGGGACAGGGGCCTCCTACGAGCAGTACTTC. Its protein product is CASSPGTGASYEQYF.

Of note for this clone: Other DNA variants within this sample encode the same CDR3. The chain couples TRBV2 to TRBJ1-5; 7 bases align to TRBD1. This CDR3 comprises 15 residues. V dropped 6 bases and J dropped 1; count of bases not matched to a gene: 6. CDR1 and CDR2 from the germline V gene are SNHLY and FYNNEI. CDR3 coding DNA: TGTGCCAGCAGCCGGGACAGTGGAAGCAATCAGCCCCAGCATTTT. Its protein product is CASSRDSGSNQPQHF.

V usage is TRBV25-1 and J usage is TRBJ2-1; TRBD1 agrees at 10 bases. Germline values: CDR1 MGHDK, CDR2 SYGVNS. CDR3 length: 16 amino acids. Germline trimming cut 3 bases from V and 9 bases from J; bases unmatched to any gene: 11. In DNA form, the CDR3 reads TGTGCCAGCAGTGACGCGCCGGGACAGGGGTTTGGTGAGCAGTTCTTC. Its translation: CASSDAPGQGFGEQFF. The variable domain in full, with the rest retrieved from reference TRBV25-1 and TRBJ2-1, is EADIYQTPRYLVIGTGKKITLECSQTMGHDKMYWYQQDPGMELHLIHYSYGVNSTEKGDLSSESTVSRIRTEHFPLTLESARPSHTSQYLCASSDAPGQGFGEQFFGPGTRLTVL.